This T cell receptor beta chain derives from a study of shared clonotypes between healthy human individuals. A note on this clone: Its target is unknown.

It was roughly 210 ng DNA, about 30,000 T cell genomes, that sorted-subset replicate PCRs used. Profiled with immunoSEQ multiplex PCR; TCRdb holds only in-frame clones, not every one. The sample records approximately 2,000,000 clones, around 93% being singletons. Study results and caveats: The study found roughly 5.3% of naive CD4 clonotypes shared across a handful of donors. Memory subsets generally showed lower estimated richness than naive subsets. Clonotypes which were not shared had lower generation probabilities than clonotypes that all four donors shared.

Naive CD8 populations comprised CD45RO-negative cells positively selected for CCR7, excluding terminally differentiated effector memory CD45RA+ cells. The clonotype comes from a man between 18 and 29 years old in good health. Some clones in this sample may be carry-over from other donors' samples. Sequencing used naive CD8+ T cells from PBMCs.

The CDR3 DNA is TGTGCCAGCAGACCCCAGGGCCAAAGGTGGGATACGCAGTATTTT. It specifies CASRPQGQRWDTQYF. The rearrangement uses TRBV27 and TRBJ2-3; perhaps TRBD1 as D (5 bases). The germline V gene encodes CDR1 MNHEY and CDR2 SMNVEV (reference sequence). Trimming took 6 bases from V and 6 from J, leaving 19 bases between them. The CDR3 contains 15 residues.